The TCR beta chain under discussion was sequenced for a study of shared clonotypes between healthy human individuals. Division of CD4+ cells produced a CD45RA+ naive subset and a CD45RA-negative memory subset. Whole-study results and caveats: Sorted-subset sequencing, rarefaction showed, was incomplete despite large depth. Estimated richness was generally greater in naive than memory subsets.

The CDR3 spans 17 residues. Details on this clone: Its specificity is not known.

Genomic DNA belonging to each subset was distributed in equal measure over several immunoSEQ plates. The repertoire was sequenced with immunoSEQ multiplex PCR; TCRdb's copy has only in-frame clones and lacks some. Seen here are some 500,000 clones, roughly 95% observed once, and the top ten hold about 0.06%. The chain joins TRBV12-1 to TRBJ2-1; TRBD2, as called in the table, went unchecked against the DNA. TRBV12-1 is labeled a pseudogene. The origin of this receptor is a woman under 40 in good health. The sample was naive CD4+ T cells sorted from blood. The subset was: CD45RA+ positively selected. The DNA of the CDR3 is TGTGCCAGCAGCTGGCCTACTAGCGGCCCATCCTACAATGAGCAGTTCTTC. Its protein product is CASSWPTSGPSYNEQFF.